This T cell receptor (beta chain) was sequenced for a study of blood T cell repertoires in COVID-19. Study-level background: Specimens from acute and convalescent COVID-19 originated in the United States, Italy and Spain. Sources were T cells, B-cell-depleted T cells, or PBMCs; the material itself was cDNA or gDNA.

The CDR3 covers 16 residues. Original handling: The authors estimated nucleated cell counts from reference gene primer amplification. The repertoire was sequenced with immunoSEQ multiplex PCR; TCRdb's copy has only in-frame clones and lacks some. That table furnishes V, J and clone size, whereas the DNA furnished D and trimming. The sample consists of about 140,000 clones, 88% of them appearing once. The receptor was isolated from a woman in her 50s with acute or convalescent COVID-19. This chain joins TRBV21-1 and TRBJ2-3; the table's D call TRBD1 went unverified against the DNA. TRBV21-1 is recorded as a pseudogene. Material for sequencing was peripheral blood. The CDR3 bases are TGTGCCAGCAGCAAAAGGGGACAGGGGGGCACAGATACGCAGTATTTT. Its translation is CASSKRGQGGTDTQYF.